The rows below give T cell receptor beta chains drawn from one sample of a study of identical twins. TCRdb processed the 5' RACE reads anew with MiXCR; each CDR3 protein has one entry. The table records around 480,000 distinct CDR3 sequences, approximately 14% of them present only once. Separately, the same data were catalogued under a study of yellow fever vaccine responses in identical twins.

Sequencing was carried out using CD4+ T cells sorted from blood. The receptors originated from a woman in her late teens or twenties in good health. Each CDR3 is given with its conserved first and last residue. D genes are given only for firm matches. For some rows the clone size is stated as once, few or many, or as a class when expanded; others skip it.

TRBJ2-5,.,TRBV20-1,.,CSARGGGGWTQYF,TGCAGTGCTAGAGGGGGAGGGGGATGGACCCAGTACTTC
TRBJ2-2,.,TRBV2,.,CASSNLVGFTGELFF,TGTGCCAGCAGTAATCTCGTGGGGTTCACCGGGGAGCTGTTTTTT
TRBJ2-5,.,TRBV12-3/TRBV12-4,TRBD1,CASTPGQQETQYF,TGTGCCAGCACCCCGGGACAGCAAGAGACCCAGTACTTC
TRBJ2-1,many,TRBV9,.,CASSVESHTEQFF,TGTGCCAGCAGCGTAGAGTCCCACACTGAGCAGTTCTTC
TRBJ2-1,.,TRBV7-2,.,CASSREFDNEQFF,TGTGCCAGCAGCCGGGAGTTCGACAATGAGCAGTTCTTC
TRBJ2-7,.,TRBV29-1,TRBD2,CSVQREPSYEQYF,TGCAGCGTCCAGCGGGAACCCTCCTACGAGCAGTACTTC
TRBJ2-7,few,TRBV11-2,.,CASSLASGQNYEQYF,TGTGCCAGCAGCTTAGCCTCAGGCCAGAACTACGAGCAGTACTTC
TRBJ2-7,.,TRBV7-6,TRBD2,CASSSLGLAGAYEQYF,TGTGCCAGCAGCAGCCTCGGACTAGCGGGTGCCTACGAGCAGTACTTC
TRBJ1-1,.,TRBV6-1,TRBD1,CASSLGTGTGNTEAFF,TGTGCCAGCAGCCTAGGGACCGGGACAGGGAACACTGAAGCTTTCTTT
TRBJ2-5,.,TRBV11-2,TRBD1,CASSLGDRARETQYF,TGTGCCAGCAGCTTGGGGGACAGGGCGCGCGAGACCCAGTACTTC
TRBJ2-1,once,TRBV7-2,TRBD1,CASSFLRDSYNEQFF,TGTGCCAGCAGCTTCCTCCGGGACAGCTACAATGAGCAGTTCTTC
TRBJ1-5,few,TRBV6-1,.,CASSVGSAMGNQPQHF,TGTGCCAGCAGTGTTGGATCGGCAATGGGCAATCAGCCCCAGCATTTT
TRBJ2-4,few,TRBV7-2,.,CASSLGDIPKNIQYF,TGTGCCAGCAGCTTAGGAGACATCCCCAAAAACATTCAGTACTTC
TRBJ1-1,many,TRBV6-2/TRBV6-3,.,CASSYRTVNTEAFF,TGTGCCAGCAGTTATCGGACAGTGAACACTGAAGCTTTCTTT